These 7 T cell receptor beta chains were sequenced from one sample in a study of blood T cell repertoires in COVID-19. Only in-frame clones appear in the TCRdb table, and some are missing; sequencing was by immunoSEQ multiplex PCR. The sample holds 40,000 to 60,000 clones, around 86% seen once. The sequenced material came from peripheral blood. Receptor source: a middle-aged man with active COVID-19.

The table lists this clone with a few counts. The rearrangement uses TRBV4-1 and TRBJ2-7; D is possibly TRBD2 (6 bases). Germline CDR1 reads MGHRA; CDR2 reads YSYEKL. This CDR3 comprises 14 residues. V was trimmed by 3 bases and J by 3 bases, leaving 12 bases between them. The CDR3 DNA reads TGCGCCAGCAGCCAGGTGGAGGGATACTACGAGCAGTACTTC. It translates to CASSQVEGYYEQYF.

The V call is TRBV27, the J call TRBJ1-1; maybe TRBD1 (6 bases). The V end lost 2 bases, the J end lost 5 bases, and 9 bases lay between the germline ends. Germline CDR1 MNHEY, CDR2 SMNVEV (reference sequence). The CDR3 has 13 residues. The CDR3 bases are TGTGCCAGCAGTTTAACAGGGTCAACTGAAGCTTTCTTT. Translation gives CASSLTGSTEAFF.

This clone was seen only a few times. This CDR3 is also generated by other DNA sequences in the sample. This sequence joins TRBV10-2 and TRBJ1-5; a weak D match, TRBD1 (5 bases). This CDR3 spans 13 amino acids. Germline values: CDR1 WSHSY, CDR2 SAAADI. V was cut by 2 bases and J by 7 bases, with 9 bases left in between. The CDR3 coding sequence is TGCGCCAGCAGTGAGGGGGCGCGGCAGCCCCAGCATTTT. As protein: CASSEGARQPQHF.

This clone was seen a few times. The chain links TRBV9 to TRBJ2-7; TRBD2 matches at 10 bases. Germline V gives CDR1 SGDLS, CDR2 YYNGEE. Trimming removed 4 bases from V and 3 bases from J; junction bases left unmatched: 4. The CDR3 is 14 amino acids. The CDR3 here is CASSPGTSVYEQYF. CDR3 sequence (DNA): TGTGCCAGCAGCCCCGGGACTAGCGTCTACGAGCAGTACTTC. The whole variable domain, remainder taken from reference TRBV9 and TRBJ2-7, is DSGVTQTPKHLITATGQRVTLRCSPRSGDLSVYWYQQSLDQGLQFLIQYYNGEERAKGNILERFSAQQFPDLHSELNLSSLELGDSALYFCASSPGTSVYEQYFGPGTRLTVT.

The chain employs TRBV5-1 and TRBJ2-1, with 7 bases matching TRBD2. CDR1 and CDR2 from the germline V gene are SGHRS and YFSETQ. Trimming at V came to 0 bases and at J to 4 bases, leaving 7 bases not matched to a gene. This CDR3 comprises 16 residues. The CDR3: CASSLAGLAEYNEQFF. In DNA, the CDR3 is TGCGCCAGCAGCTTGGCCGGTCTAGCGGAATACAATGAGCAGTTCTTC.

V gene TRBV19 combines with J gene TRBJ1-2, with 7 bases matching TRBD1. Losses at the gene ends were 4 bases for V and 0 bases for J; bases not matched to a gene: 11. Germline V CDR1 and CDR2: LNHDA, SQIVND (reference sequence). This CDR3 comprises 17 residues. The CDR3 DNA sequence: TGTGCCAGTAGTACCCTCCCGGGACAGAAAGCTAACTATGGCTACACCTTC. This encodes CASSTLPGQKANYGYTF. Full variable domain (outside the CDR3, taken from reference TRBV19 and TRBJ1-2): DGGITQSPKYLFRKEGQNVTLSCEQNLNHDAMYWYRQDPGQGLRLIYYSQIVNDFQKGDIAEGYSVSREKKESFPLTVTSAQKNPTAFYLCASSTLPGQKANYGYTFGSGTRLTVV.

This clone has only one observation. The chain combines TRBV11-1 with TRBJ2-7, with D possibly TRBD2 on 5 matching bases. The CDR3 spans 14 residues. CDR1 is SGHAT, CDR2 FQDESV, per germline (reference sequence). V gave up 4 bases and J gave up 2 bases, with 12 bases separating them. The CDR3 bases are TGTGCCAGCAGCTCGGTAAGCGGTACCTACGAGCAGTACTTC. Encoded protein: CASSSVSGTYEQYF.